This T cell receptor beta chain is from a study of blood T cell repertoires in COVID-19. Overall study: From T cells, B-cell-depleted T cells, or PBMCs came the material, which was cDNA or gDNA.

Recovered status in Cohort 3 required two negative PCRs, clearance, or symptom resolution. Germline-derived CDR1 and CDR2 are LNHDA and SQIVND (reference sequence). J gave up 7 bases and V 8 bases, and 8 bases lay outside the gene matches. The CDR3 consists of 13 residues. Clones were sequenced by immunoSEQ multiplex PCR, and TCRdb holds only the in-frame ones, with some missing. Altogether roughly 200,000 clones are present, over 80% being singletons, with the ten largest covering less than 1.5%. The sequencing input was PBMCs or T cells enriched from blood (not recorded which). The sequence was collected from a man in his thirties or forties who had recovered from COVID-19. This chain joins TRBV19 and TRBJ1-5; 7 bases align to TRBD1. The CDR3 DNA follows: TGTGCCAGTCAGGAACAGGGGCCCCAGCCCCAGCATTTT. It encodes CASQEQGPQPQHF.